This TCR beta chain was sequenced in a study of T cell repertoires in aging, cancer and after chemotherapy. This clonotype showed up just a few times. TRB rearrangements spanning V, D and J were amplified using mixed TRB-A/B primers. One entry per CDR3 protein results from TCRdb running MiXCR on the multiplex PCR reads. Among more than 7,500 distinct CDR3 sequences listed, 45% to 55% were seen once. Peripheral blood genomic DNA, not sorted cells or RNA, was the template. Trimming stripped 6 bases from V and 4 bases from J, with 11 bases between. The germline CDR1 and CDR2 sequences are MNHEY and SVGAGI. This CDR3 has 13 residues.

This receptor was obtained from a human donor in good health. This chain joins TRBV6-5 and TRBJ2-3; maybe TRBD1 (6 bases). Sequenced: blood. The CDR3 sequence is CASRDSVADTQYF. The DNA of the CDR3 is TGTGCCAGCAGGGACAGCGTTGCAGATACGCAGTATTTT.